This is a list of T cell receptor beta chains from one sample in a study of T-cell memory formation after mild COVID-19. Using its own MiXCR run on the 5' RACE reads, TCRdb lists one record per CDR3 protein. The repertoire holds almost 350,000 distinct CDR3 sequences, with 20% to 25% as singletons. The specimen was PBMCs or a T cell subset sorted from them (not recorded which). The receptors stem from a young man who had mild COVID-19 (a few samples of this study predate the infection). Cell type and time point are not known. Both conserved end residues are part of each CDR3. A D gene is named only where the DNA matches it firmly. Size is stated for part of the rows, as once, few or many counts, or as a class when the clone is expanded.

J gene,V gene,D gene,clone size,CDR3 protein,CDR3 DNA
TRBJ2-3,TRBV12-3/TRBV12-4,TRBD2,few,CASRLTSGGFTDTQYF,TGTGCCAGCAGATTGACTAGCGGGGGGTTTACAGATACGCAGTATTTT
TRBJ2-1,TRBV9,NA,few,CASTPRAHNEQFF,TGTGCCAGCACCCCCCGGGCCCACAATGAGCAGTTCTTC
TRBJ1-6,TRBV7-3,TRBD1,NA,CASSLTGGGSPLHF,TGTGCCAGCAGCCTCACAGGGGGAGGGTCACCCCTCCACTTT
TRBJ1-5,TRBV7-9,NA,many,CASSLVGQPQHF,TGTGCCAGCAGCTTAGTGGGTCAGCCCCAGCATTTT
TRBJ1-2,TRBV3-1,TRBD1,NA,CASTRFEGADGYTF,TGTGCCAGCACCCGATTTGAGGGGGCAGACGGCTACACCTTC
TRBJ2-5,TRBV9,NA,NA,CASSVADETQYF,TGTGCCAGCAGCGTAGCTGACGAGACCCAGTACTTC
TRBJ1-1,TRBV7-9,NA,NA,CASSRDARNTEAFF,TGTGCCAGCAGCAGGGACGCCCGGAACACTGAAGCTTTCTTT
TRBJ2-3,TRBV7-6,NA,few,CASTRKAGQRMGGISTDTQYF,TGTGCCAGCACCCGAAAAGCGGGACAGCGTATGGGGGGGATCTCAACAGATACGCAGTATTTT
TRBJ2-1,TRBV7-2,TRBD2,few,CASSMPAGLATNEQFF,TGTGCCAGCAGCATGCCGGCGGGACTAGCGACCAATGAGCAGTTCTTC
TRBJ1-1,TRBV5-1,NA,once,CASSLGRRYGTEAFF,TGCGCCAGCAGCTTAGGACGGCGATACGGCACTGAAGCTTTCTTT
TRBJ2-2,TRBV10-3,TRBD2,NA,CAISGGGADTGELFF,TGTGCCATCAGTGGGGGGGGAGCGGACACCGGGGAGCTGTTTTTT
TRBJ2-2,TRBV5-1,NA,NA,CASALMRGSTGELFF,TGCGCCAGCGCGCTGATGAGGGGAAGCACCGGGGAGCTGTTTTTT
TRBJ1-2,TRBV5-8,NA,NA,CASSLPRFMNYGYTF,TGTGCCAGCAGCTTACCCCGCTTCATGAATTATGGCTACACCTTC
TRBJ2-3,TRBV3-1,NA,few,CASSQDGWGTDTQYF,TGTGCCAGCAGCCAAGATGGTTGGGGCACAGATACGCAGTATTTT
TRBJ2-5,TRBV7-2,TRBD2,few,CASRRLAGTETQYF,TGTGCCAGCAGACGACTAGCGGGGACAGAGACCCAGTACTTC
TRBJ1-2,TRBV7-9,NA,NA,CASSTTEDRNYGYTF,TGTGCCAGCAGCACCACGGAAGACAGAAACTATGGCTACACCTTC
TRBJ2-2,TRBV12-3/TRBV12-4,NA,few,CASKRGAGELFF,TGTGCCAGCAAAAGGGGGGCCGGGGAGCTGTTTTTT
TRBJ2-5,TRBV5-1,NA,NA,CASSLDIFRETQYF,TGCGCCAGCAGCTTGGATATATTCCGAGAGACCCAGTACTTC
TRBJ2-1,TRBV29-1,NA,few,CSVFDRQLNNEQFF,TGCAGCGTCTTCGACAGGCAGCTTAACAATGAGCAGTTCTTC
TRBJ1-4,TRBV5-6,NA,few,CASSLANAGKVF,TGTGCCAGCAGCTTGGCCAACGCGGGCAAGGTTTTT
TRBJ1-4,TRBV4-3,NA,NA,CASSQKISIGSNEKLFF,TGCGCCAGCAGCCAAAAAATTTCCATCGGAAGTAATGAAAAACTGTTTTTT
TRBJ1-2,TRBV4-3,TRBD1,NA,CASRRGWTTDRDGGYTF,TGCGCCAGCAGGCGAGGTTGGACAACGGACAGGGATGGCGGCTACACCTTC
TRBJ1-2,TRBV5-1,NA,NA,CASSLRGTTNYGYTF,TGCGCCAGCAGCTTACGAGGGACGACTAACTATGGCTACACCTTC
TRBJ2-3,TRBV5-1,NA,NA,CASSEMGDGGLADTQYF,TGCGCCAGCAGCGAGATGGGGGACGGGGGCCTTGCAGATACGCAGTATTTT
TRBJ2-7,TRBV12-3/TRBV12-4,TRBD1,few,CASSFPGQGGYEQYF,TGTGCCAGCAGTTTCCCGGGACAGGGAGGATACGAGCAGTACTTC
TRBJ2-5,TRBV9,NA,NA,CASSPPPGSQETQYF,TGTGCCAGCAGCCCCCCCCCGGGGAGCCAAGAGACCCAGTACTTC
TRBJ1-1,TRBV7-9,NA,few,CASSLAPDNPSTEAFF,TGTGCCAGCAGCTTAGCCCCCGACAACCCGAGCACTGAAGCTTTCTTT
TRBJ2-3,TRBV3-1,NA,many,CASSQEGGTDTQYF,TGTGCCAGCAGCCAAGAAGGGGGCACAGATACGCAGTATTTT
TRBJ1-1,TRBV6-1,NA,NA,CATDRTDTEAFF,TGTGCCACCGACAGGACAGACACTGAAGCTTTCTTT
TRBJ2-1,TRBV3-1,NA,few,CASSQDPILRSYNEQFF,TGTGCCAGCAGCCAAGATCCTATACTCCGCTCCTACAATGAGCAGTTCTTC
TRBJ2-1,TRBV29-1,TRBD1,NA,CSVEGVRQGVREYEQFF,TGCAGCGTTGAAGGGGTGCGACAGGGGGTCCGCGAGTATGAGCAGTTCTTC
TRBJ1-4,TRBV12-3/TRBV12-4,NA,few,CASSSGQSPEKLFF,TGTGCCAGCAGTTCAGGACAGAGCCCCGAGAAACTGTTTTTT
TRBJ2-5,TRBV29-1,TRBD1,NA,CSTDRGLQETQYF,TGCAGCACCGACAGGGGGCTGCAAGAGACCCAGTACTTC
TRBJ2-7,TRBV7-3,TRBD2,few,CASSPGGVSYEQYF,TGTGCCAGCAGCCCCGGGGGGGTATCCTACGAGCAGTACTTC
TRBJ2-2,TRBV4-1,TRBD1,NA,CASSQGGQGGTGELFF,TGCGCCAGCAGCCAGGGGGGACAGGGAGGGACCGGGGAGCTGTTTTTT
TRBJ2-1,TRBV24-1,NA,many,CATSGQRFEQFF,TGTGCCACCAGTGGCCAGCGGTTTGAGCAGTTCTTC
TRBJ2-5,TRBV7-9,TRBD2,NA,CASTHYGTSVQETQYF,TGTGCCAGCACCCATTACGGGACTAGCGTTCAAGAGACCCAGTACTTC
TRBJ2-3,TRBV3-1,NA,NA,CASSQDRKRDTQYF,TGTGCCAGCAGCCAAGACAGAAAGAGGGATACGCAGTATTTT
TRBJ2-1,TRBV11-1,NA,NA,CASSNPTEYNEQFF,TGTGCCAGCAGCAACCCGACAGAGTACAATGAGCAGTTCTTC
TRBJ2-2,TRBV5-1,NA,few,CASSVTGTDTGELFF,TGCGCCAGCAGCGTAACCGGGACTGACACCGGGGAGCTGTTTTTT
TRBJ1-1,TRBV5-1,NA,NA,CASSSRGGDTEAFF,TGCGCCAGCAGCTCCAGGGGTGGGGACACTGAAGCTTTCTTT
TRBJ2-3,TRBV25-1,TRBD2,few,CASTSGGADTQYF,TGTGCCAGCACTAGCGGGGGGGCAGATACGCAGTATTTT
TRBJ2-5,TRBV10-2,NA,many,CASSEGVETQYF,TGCGCCAGCAGTGAAGGGGTGGAGACCCAGTACTTC
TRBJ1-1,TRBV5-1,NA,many,CASSLVRSTEAFF,TGCGCCAGCAGCTTGGTTCGTTCCACTGAAGCTTTCTTT